This entry concerns a single T cell receptor (beta chain). V was pared by 2 bases and J by 4 bases, with 5 bases of the junction left unmatched. This CDR3 region has 14 residues. Germline V gene sequence: CDR1 SGDLS, CDR2 YYNGEE. The data originate from a study of blood T cell repertoires in COVID-19. Source study methods: Nucleated cell number was recorded as an estimate derived from reference gene primer amplification. Profiling relied on immunoSEQ multiplex PCR, and the TCRdb table lists in-frame clones only, not all of them. V and J calls and clone size are given by that table; D and trimming were obtained from the DNA. Altogether some 320,000 clones are present, 90% being singletons, with the ten largest covering about 4%. Allocation to cohorts depended on clinical history reported by the participants.

The V call is TRBV9, the J call TRBJ1-2; TRBD1 agrees at 7 bases. The sequenced sample was PBMCs or T cells enriched from blood (not recorded which). The TCR was taken from a woman in her 30s who had been exposed to COVID-19. DNA of the CDR3: TGTGCCAGCAGCGTGGGGGGACAGAGCTATGGCTACACCTTC. Translating gives CASSVGGQSYGYTF.